This is a list of T cell receptor beta chains from one sample in a study of blood T cell repertoires in COVID-19. TCRdb's table, derived via immunoSEQ multiplex PCR, lists solely in-frame clones and lacks some. The table shows a few hundred thousand clones, with approximately 87% occurring only once. The sequencing sample was made of PBMCs or T cells enriched from blood (not recorded which). Receptors were obtained from a woman in her 50s who had recovered from COVID-19. Each CDR3 is given with its conserved first and last residue. Fields, in order: J gene, V gene, D gene, clone size, CDR3 protein, CDR3 DNA. The D gene is left open where the match is weak. Size is omitted from some rows. Given values are once, few, many or a class for expanded clones.

>TRBJ1-1|TRBV28|.|.
CASSSGYRTEAFF
TGTGCCAGCAGTTCAGGGTATCGGACTGAAGCTTTCTTT
>TRBJ1-3|TRBV19|.|.
CASSPPNWLGNTIYF
TGTGCCAGTAGTCCCCCGAATTGGCTTGGAAACACCATATATTTT
>TRBJ1-1|TRBV19|TRBD1|.
CASSIGGTGLVAEAFF
TGTGCCAGTAGTATCGGAGGGACAGGGTTGGTCGCTGAAGCTTTCTTT
>TRBJ1-2|TRBV9|.|.
CASSVQGTTRGYTF
TGTGCCAGCAGCGTACAGGGGACAACTCGAGGCTACACCTTC
>TRBJ1-3|TRBV5-6|TRBD1|.
CASSATGTENTIYF
TGTGCCAGCAGCGCCACTGGGACAGAAAACACCATATATTTT
>TRBJ2-3|TRBV18|.|.
CASSPPGSGTDTQYF
TGTGCCAGCTCACCACCTGGGAGCGGCACAGATACGCAGTATTTT
>TRBJ1-1|TRBV27|TRBD1|.
CASSFQDRGEAFF
TGTGCCAGCAGTTTCCAGGACAGGGGGGAGGCTTTCTTT
>TRBJ2-5|TRBV10-3|.|.
CAISVGYHAGALETQYF
TGTGCCATCAGTGTTGGGTACCACGCGGGGGCGCTTGAGACCCAGTACTTC
>TRBJ1-2|TRBV7-9|.|.
CASSLETLTYGYTF
TGTGCCAGCAGCTTAGAGACTTTAACCTATGGCTACACCTTC
>TRBJ2-3|TRBV24-1|.|.
CATSVGGAADTQYF
TGTGCCACCAGCGTAGGCGGGGCCGCAGATACGCAGTATTTT
>TRBJ2-6|TRBV7-3|TRBD1|.
CASSPEDRQGAAGANVLTF
TGTGCCAGCAGCCCGGAAGACAGGCAGGGGGCAGCGGGGGCCAACGTCCTGACTTTC
>TRBJ2-7|TRBV10-3|TRBD2|.
CAISGGSSYEQYF
TGTGCCATCAGTGGCGGGAGCTCCTACGAGCAGTACTTC
>TRBJ2-6|TRBV5-6|TRBD1|.
CASSWRRQGPIGANVLTF
TGTGCCAGCAGCTGGAGGCGACAGGGGCCCATTGGGGCCAACGTCCTGACTTTC
>TRBJ1-1|TRBV3-1/TRBV3-2|TRBD1|.
CASSQEGGSGRQGGTFF
TGTGCCAGCAGCCAAGAAGGGGGCTCCGGGCGGCAGGGCGGGACTTTCTTT
>TRBJ2-3|TRBV7-3|TRBD2|.
CASSEGTSGTDTQYF
TGTGCCAGCAGCGAAGGGACTAGCGGAACAGATACGCAGTATTTT
>TRBJ1-2|TRBV5-6|.|.
CASSLQGERDYGYTF
TGTGCCAGCAGCTTGCAAGGGGAAAGGGACTATGGCTACACCTTC
>TRBJ1-6|TRBV11-1|TRBD1|.
CASARGDNNSPLHF
TGTGCCAGCGCCAGGGGGGATAATAATTCACCCCTCCACTTT
>TRBJ1-4|TRBV6-2/TRBV6-3|.|.
CASSYSGGEKLFF
TGTGCCAGCAGTTACTCGGGAGGGGAAAAACTGTTTTTT
>TRBJ2-5|TRBV28|TRBD2|.
CASSSRAREQETQYF
TGTGCCAGCAGCTCCAGGGCGCGGGAGCAAGAGACCCAGTACTTC
>TRBJ1-1|TRBV6-6|TRBD1|.
CASMKGQGLYEAFF
TGTGCCAGCATGAAGGGACAGGGGCTTTATGAAGCTTTCTTT
>TRBJ1-2|TRBV7-7|.|.
CASSLAPRQGHAIPWDYGYTF
TGTGCTAGCAGCTTAGCGCCACGTCAAGGACACGCGATACCATGGGACTATGGCTACACCTTC
>TRBJ1-3|TRBV18|TRBD1|.
CASSDDRGSGNTIYF
TGTGCCAGCTCAGACGACAGGGGCTCTGGAAACACCATATATTTT
>TRBJ2-1|TRBV11-2|.|.
CASSSHKEQSSYNEQFF
TGTGCCAGCAGCTCTCATAAGGAGCAAAGCAGTTACAATGAGCAGTTCTTC
>TRBJ1-1|TRBV9|.|.
CASKSGREAFF
TGTGCCAGCAAGTCCGGGAGGGAAGCTTTCTTT
>TRBJ1-6|TRBV6-2/TRBV6-3|TRBD1|once
CASSYPPGQVSPLHF
TGTGCCAGCAGTTACCCACCGGGACAGGTTTCACCCCTCCACTTT
>TRBJ1-2|TRBV5-4|TRBD1|.
CASSLTGGDGYTF
TGTGCCAGCAGCTTAACAGGGGGCGATGGCTACACCTTC
>TRBJ1-2|TRBV28|TRBD1|.
CASRRQGGSGGYTF
TGTGCCAGCAGAAGACAGGGGGGCAGTGGTGGCTACACCTTC
>TRBJ1-1|TRBV5-1|.|.
CASSPGDTEAFF
TGCGCCAGCAGTCCCGGAGACACTGAAGCTTTCTTT
>TRBJ2-1|TRBV29-1|TRBD1|once
CSVPTGASQENEQFF
TGCAGCGTTCCCACAGGGGCTTCTCAGGAAAATGAGCAGTTCTTC